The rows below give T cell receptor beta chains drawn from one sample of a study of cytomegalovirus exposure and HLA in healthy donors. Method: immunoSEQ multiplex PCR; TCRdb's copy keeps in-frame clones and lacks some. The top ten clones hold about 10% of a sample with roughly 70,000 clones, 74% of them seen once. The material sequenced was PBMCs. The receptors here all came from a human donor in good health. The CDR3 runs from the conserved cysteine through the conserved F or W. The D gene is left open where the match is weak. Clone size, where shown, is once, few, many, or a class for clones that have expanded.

TGTGCCAGCAGACCCAGGTCGAACACCGGGGAGCTGTTTTTT	CASRPRSNTGELFF	-	TRBJ2-2	-	TRBV6-1
TGTGCCAGCAGCCCCCGGGCGGGAGTCTCCTACGAGCAGTACTTC	CASSPRAGVSYEQYF	-	TRBJ2-7	TRBD2	TRBV7-2
TGTGCCTGGAGTACCATAAAGCGGGCCCTCTCCTACGAGCAGTACTTC	CAWSTIKRALSYEQYF	-	TRBJ2-7	-	TRBV30
TGTGCCAGCAGCTTGGCACGAGGACTCCAAGAGACCCAGTACTTC	CASSLARGLQETQYF	-	TRBJ2-5	-	TRBV5-6
TGTGCCAGCAGCTTCCTCCTAGCGGGAGAAGAGACCCAGTACTTC	CASSFLLAGEETQYF	-	TRBJ2-5	TRBD2	TRBV7-8
TGTGCCAGCAGGTTGGGCCCCATTTATAGCGGGAGTACCGGGGAGCTGTTTTTT	CASRLGPIYSGSTGELFF	-	TRBJ2-2	TRBD2	TRBV28
TGTGCCAGCAGTTTATGGCTAGCGGGAAGGAATGAGCAGTTCTTC	CASSLWLAGRNEQFF	-	TRBJ2-1	TRBD2	TRBV28
TGCGCCAGCAGTGAGTCGACGAGCGGGAGGGGTACGCAGTATTTT	CASSESTSGRGTQYF	few	TRBJ2-3	TRBD2	TRBV10-1
TGTGCCAGTAGTATTGGGGAGTCAGAAGCTTTCTTT	CASSIGESEAFF	-	TRBJ1-1	-	TRBV19
TGTGCTAGTGGTACCGGGACTAGCGGGAGCGGTGAGACCCAGTACTTC	CASGTGTSGSGETQYF	once	TRBJ2-5	TRBD2	TRBV12-5
TGCAGCGTTGAAGATATGGAAGACTATAGATCCAATGAGCAGTTCTTC	CSVEDMEDYRSNEQFF	-	TRBJ2-1	-	TRBV29-1
TGCGCCAGCGGTCAGACAAGAGTGCTGGGAGCTTTCTTT	CASGQTRVLGAFF	once	TRBJ1-1	-	TRBV10-2
TGTGCCAGCAGTGAAGAGGTCGGGGGGCGCGCGAACACTGAAGCTTTCTTT	CASSEEVGGRANTEAFF	-	TRBJ1-1	-	TRBV6-1
TGCGCCAGCAGCGTTGACGGGTATAGCAATCAGCCCCAGCATTTT	CASSVDGYSNQPQHF	-	TRBJ1-5	-	TRBV5-1
TGTGCCTGCTCAAGCACTAGCGGTAATTACAATGAGCAGTTCTTC	CACSSTSGNYNEQFF	few	TRBJ2-1	TRBD2	TRBV30
TGCGCCATCAAAGACAGCCACACTGAAGCTTTCTTT	CAIKDSHTEAFF	once	TRBJ1-1	-	TRBV10-2
TGTGCCAGCAGCTTTAAAAACAGGGAGAACACTGAAGCTTTCTTT	CASSFKNRENTEAFF	once	TRBJ1-1	-	TRBV7-9